A selection of T cell receptor beta chains follows, all from one sample in a study of OX40 agonist ivuxolimab in advanced cancers. Using immunoSEQ multiplex PCR, the repertoire was profiled, and TCRdb retains in-frame clones only, with some absent. The sample lists about 58,000 clones, over 75% occurring once. The input for sequencing was CD4+ or CD8+ T cells sorted from blood, taken in a trial of the OX40 agonist ivuxolimab. Source of these receptors: an adult with an advanced solid tumor such as melanoma, head and neck, liver or kidney cancer. Each CDR3 is given with its conserved first and last residue. A D gene is named only where the DNA matches it firmly. Clone size is shown for a subset of rows, as once, few, many or a class of expanded clone.

clone_size: -
d_call: -
v_call: TRBV18
j_call: TRBJ2-2
cdr3_nt: TGTGCCAGCTCACTCACACCAGGGGCGGCCGGGGAGCTGTTTTTT
cdr3_aa: CASSLTPGAAGELFF

clone_size: -
d_call: -
v_call: TRBV7-9
j_call: TRBJ1-2
cdr3_nt: TGTGCCAGCAGCTTAGTAGGGCAGGACTATGGCTACACCTTC
cdr3_aa: CASSLVGQDYGYTF

clone_size: once
d_call: TRBD2
v_call: TRBV10-1
j_call: TRBJ2-2
cdr3_nt: TGCGCCAGCAGTGCAGCGGGAGACGGGGAGCTGTTTTTT
cdr3_aa: CASSAAGDGELFF

clone_size: once
d_call: -
v_call: TRBV4-3
j_call: TRBJ1-1
cdr3_nt: TGCGCCAGCAGCCAAGATGCCGGTTCTGGTGAAGCTTTCTTT
cdr3_aa: CASSQDAGSGEAFF

clone_size: -
d_call: TRBD2
v_call: TRBV5-4
j_call: TRBJ2-7
cdr3_nt: TGTGCCAGCAGCCAATCTAGCGGGAGTTCCTACGAGCAGTACTTC
cdr3_aa: CASSQSSGSSYEQYF

clone_size: -
d_call: -
v_call: TRBV15
j_call: TRBJ1-1
cdr3_nt: TGTGCCACCAGCCGGACGGTTGGTAGTTCGCCTGAAGCTTTCTTT
cdr3_aa: CATSRTVGSSPEAFF

clone_size: once
d_call: -
v_call: TRBV10-3
j_call: TRBJ1-1
cdr3_nt: TGTGCCATCAATACTTGGGGGAGAAGGACTGAAGCTTTCTTT
cdr3_aa: CAINTWGRRTEAFF

clone_size: -
d_call: -
v_call: TRBV7-5
j_call: TRBJ1-4
cdr3_nt: TGTGCCAGAAGTGACTTCATTAGTCTCCTAGTCGACAATGAAAAACTGTTTTTT
cdr3_aa: CARSDFISLLVDNEKLFF

clone_size: -
d_call: -
v_call: TRBV11-2
j_call: TRBJ1-1
cdr3_nt: TGTGCCAGCAGCTTAGATCTGGGCGGGCAGAACACTGAAGCTTTCTTT
cdr3_aa: CASSLDLGGQNTEAFF

clone_size: -
d_call: -
v_call: TRBV28
j_call: TRBJ2-2
cdr3_nt: TGTGCCAGCAGTTTGGGGGCCAGCTACACCGGGGAGCTGTTTTTT
cdr3_aa: CASSLGASYTGELFF

clone_size: -
d_call: TRBD1
v_call: TRBV6-1
j_call: TRBJ1-1
cdr3_nt: TGTGCCAGCAGCTTTACAGGGGGGGGAGAAGCTTTCTTT
cdr3_aa: CASSFTGGGEAFF

clone_size: -
d_call: -
v_call: TRBV19
j_call: TRBJ2-1
cdr3_nt: TGTGCCAGTAGTATAGATCGTGGACTTACACTAGATGAGCAGTTCTTC
cdr3_aa: CASSIDRGLTLDEQFF

clone_size: -
d_call: TRBD2
v_call: TRBV5-1
j_call: TRBJ2-1
cdr3_nt: TGCGCCAGCGGTCCCGGGGGGGGTATAGGTCAGTTTCAGTTCTTC
cdr3_aa: CASGPGGGIGQFQFF

clone_size: -
d_call: TRBD1
v_call: TRBV28
j_call: TRBJ1-4
cdr3_nt: TGTGCCAGCAGTGTACAGGGGAAACTGTTTTTT
cdr3_aa: CASSVQGKLFF

clone_size: -
d_call: -
v_call: TRBV6-5
j_call: TRBJ2-7
cdr3_nt: TGTGCCAGCAGTTACTCGAGAGACCTTTACTCCTACGAGCAGTACTTC
cdr3_aa: CASSYSRDLYSYEQYF

clone_size: -
d_call: -
v_call: TRBV29-1
j_call: TRBJ2-3
cdr3_nt: TGCAGCGTGACTAGACTCGGCACAGATACGCAGTATTTT
cdr3_aa: CSVTRLGTDTQYF

clone_size: few
d_call: -
v_call: TRBV30
j_call: TRBJ1-5
cdr3_nt: TGTGCCTGGAGTGTAGGCACTTCAAAACCCCAGCATTTT
cdr3_aa: CAWSVGTSKPQHF

clone_size: -
d_call: -
v_call: TRBV10-2
j_call: TRBJ2-3
cdr3_nt: TGCGCCAGCAGTGTCGGGAGAGGCGATACGCAGTATTTT
cdr3_aa: CASSVGRGDTQYF

clone_size: -
d_call: TRBD2
v_call: TRBV7-2
j_call: TRBJ2-1
cdr3_nt: TGTGCCAGCAGCATTCCCCGACTAGCGGGAAACAATGAGCAGTTCTTC
cdr3_aa: CASSIPRLAGNNEQFF

clone_size: -
d_call: TRBD1
v_call: TRBV4-1
j_call: TRBJ1-5
cdr3_nt: TGCGCCAGCAGCCAAGATTGGGGGACAGGGGCTTCTCACAATCAGCCCCAGCATTTT
cdr3_aa: CASSQDWGTGASHNQPQHF

clone_size: -
d_call: -
v_call: TRBV9
j_call: TRBJ2-7
cdr3_nt: TGTGCCAGCAGCGGAGACCTGGGGGTTTGGAACGAGCAGTACTTC
cdr3_aa: CASSGDLGVWNEQYF

clone_size: -
d_call: TRBD1
v_call: TRBV5-1
j_call: TRBJ1-2
cdr3_nt: TGCGCCACCGGGACAGGGGACGGGTACTATGGCTACACCTTC
cdr3_aa: CATGTGDGYYGYTF

clone_size: -
d_call: -
v_call: TRBV6-6
j_call: TRBJ1-1
cdr3_nt: TGTGCCAGCAGTTACGCCGGGGGCACAAGAGCTTTCTTT
cdr3_aa: CASSYAGGTRAFF

clone_size: -
d_call: TRBD2
v_call: TRBV7-9
j_call: TRBJ2-3
cdr3_nt: TGTGCCAGCAGCGTTTTTAGCGGGAGGTTCGATACGCAGTATTTT
cdr3_aa: CASSVFSGRFDTQYF

clone_size: -
d_call: -
v_call: TRBV10-3
j_call: TRBJ1-1
cdr3_nt: TGTGCCATCAGCCCCGGGACGACGAACACTGAAGCTTTCTTT
cdr3_aa: CAISPGTTNTEAFF

clone_size: -
d_call: -
v_call: TRBV4-3
j_call: TRBJ1-1
cdr3_nt: TGCGCCAGCAGCCAAGTGTACGCAGGGAACACTGAAGCTTTCTTT
cdr3_aa: CASSQVYAGNTEAFF

clone_size: -
d_call: TRBD2
v_call: TRBV6-6
j_call: TRBJ2-7
cdr3_nt: TGTGCCAGCAGTTACTCACCTCGCGGGAGAGGGCGCGAGCAGTACTTC
cdr3_aa: CASSYSPRGRGREQYF

clone_size: -
d_call: TRBD2
v_call: TRBV7-3
j_call: TRBJ2-1
cdr3_nt: TGTGCCAGCAGCGCACGGACTAGCGGGAGGTTTGAGCAGTTCTTC
cdr3_aa: CASSARTSGRFEQFF

clone_size: -
d_call: -
v_call: TRBV27
j_call: TRBJ1-5
cdr3_nt: TGTGCCAGCAAACTGCAAGGGGGAGGCGGGCAGCCCCAGCATTTT
cdr3_aa: CASKLQGGGGQPQHF

clone_size: -
d_call: TRBD1
v_call: TRBV11-2
j_call: TRBJ1-2
cdr3_nt: TGTGCCAGCAGCTTGAGCTTGGGACAGCCCTATGGCTACACCTTC
cdr3_aa: CASSLSLGQPYGYTF

clone_size: -
d_call: -
v_call: TRBV27
j_call: TRBJ2-7
cdr3_nt: TGTGCCAGCAGTTCCCCGTCCTACGAGCAGTACTTC
cdr3_aa: CASSSPSYEQYF

clone_size: -
d_call: -
v_call: TRBV27
j_call: TRBJ1-2
cdr3_nt: TGTGCCAGCAGTTGGCAGGGTTATGGCTACACCTTC
cdr3_aa: CASSWQGYGYTF

clone_size: -
d_call: -
v_call: TRBV9
j_call: TRBJ2-4
cdr3_nt: TGTGCCAGCAGCGTAGGGTTAGCCAAAAACATTCAGTACTTC
cdr3_aa: CASSVGLAKNIQYF

clone_size: -
d_call: -
v_call: TRBV5-1
j_call: TRBJ2-3
cdr3_nt: TGCGCCAGCAGCGGGGGTGGAGGGTTTACCTTCGACACGCAGTATTTT
cdr3_aa: CASSGGGGFTFDTQYF

clone_size: -
d_call: -
v_call: TRBV9
j_call: TRBJ1-2
cdr3_nt: TGTGCCAGCAGCACGAGTGAAGGGGGTCTCGGTGGCTACACCTTC
cdr3_aa: CASSTSEGGLGGYTF

clone_size: -
d_call: TRBD2
v_call: TRBV27
j_call: TRBJ2-1
cdr3_nt: TGTGCCAGCAGTTTATCTTCTAGCGGCACCTACAATGAGCAGTTCTTC
cdr3_aa: CASSLSSSGTYNEQFF

clone_size: -
d_call: TRBD2
v_call: TRBV19
j_call: TRBJ2-1
cdr3_nt: TGTGCCAGTAGTATCTCTAGCGGGAGATCGGATGAGCAGTTCTTC
cdr3_aa: CASSISSGRSDEQFF

clone_size: -
d_call: -
v_call: TRBV4-2
j_call: TRBJ2-7
cdr3_nt: TGTGCCAGCAGCCAAGGACCGGGACCCTCAACCTACGAGCAGTACTTC
cdr3_aa: CASSQGPGPSTYEQYF

clone_size: -
d_call: -
v_call: TRBV5-1
j_call: TRBJ2-2
cdr3_nt: TGCGCCAGCAGCTTGGAGCCCGGGAACGGCGGGGAGCTGTTTTTT
cdr3_aa: CASSLEPGNGGELFF

clone_size: -
d_call: -
v_call: TRBV28
j_call: TRBJ2-2
cdr3_nt: TGTGCCAGCACCCCCGCCCGGGCCGGGGAGCTGTTTTTT
cdr3_aa: CASTPARAGELFF

clone_size: once
d_call: -
v_call: TRBV9
j_call: TRBJ2-1
cdr3_nt: TGTGCCAGCAGCGGGACCGGGACCCGCGGCAATGAGCAGTTCTTC
cdr3_aa: CASSGTGTRGNEQFF

clone_size: few
d_call: -
v_call: TRBV2
j_call: TRBJ1-1
cdr3_nt: TGTGCCAGCTCCCAATCGGGAGACAGAGCTTTCTTT
cdr3_aa: CASSQSGDRAFF

clone_size: -
d_call: -
v_call: TRBV6-5
j_call: TRBJ2-7
cdr3_nt: TGTGCCAGCAGAAAACTTGGGACCCATTACGAGCAGTACTTC
cdr3_aa: CASRKLGTHYEQYF

clone_size: -
d_call: TRBD1
v_call: TRBV19
j_call: TRBJ2-7
cdr3_nt: TGTGCCAGTAGTATAGACCTGACAGGGGGCTACGAGCAGTACTTC
cdr3_aa: CASSIDLTGGYEQYF

clone_size: -
d_call: -
v_call: TRBV5-1
j_call: TRBJ2-1
cdr3_nt: TGCGCCAGCAGCGCCCAACCAGGGGTCTCCTACAATGAGCAGTTCTTC
cdr3_aa: CASSAQPGVSYNEQFF

clone_size: -
d_call: -
v_call: TRBV7-3
j_call: TRBJ2-1
cdr3_nt: TGTGCCAGCAGTTTAACCCGGGTCGGGGAGCAGTTCTTC
cdr3_aa: CASSLTRVGEQFF

clone_size: once
d_call: TRBD1
v_call: TRBV5-1
j_call: TRBJ1-5
cdr3_nt: TGCGCCAGCAGCTTGGTGACAGGGGGTCAGCCCCAGCATTTT
cdr3_aa: CASSLVTGGQPQHF

clone_size: -
d_call: TRBD1
v_call: TRBV7-8
j_call: TRBJ2-2
cdr3_nt: TGTGCCAGCAACCCGGGACAGGCGACCGGGGAGCTGTTTTTT
cdr3_aa: CASNPGQATGELFF

clone_size: -
d_call: TRBD2
v_call: TRBV6-6
j_call: TRBJ2-7
cdr3_nt: TGTGCCAGCAGTGGGGCTAGCGGGAGATACGAGCAGTACTTC
cdr3_aa: CASSGASGRYEQYF

clone_size: -
d_call: -
v_call: TRBV11-2
j_call: TRBJ1-2
cdr3_nt: TGTGCCAGCAGCTTAGATCTCGGGGTTGGCTACACCTTC
cdr3_aa: CASSLDLGVGYTF

clone_size: -
d_call: -
v_call: TRBV29-1
j_call: TRBJ2-5
cdr3_nt: TGCAGCGCGAAGGGGGGGGAAGAGACCCAGTACTTC
cdr3_aa: CSAKGGEETQYF

clone_size: -
d_call: -
v_call: TRBV11-2
j_call: TRBJ1-2
cdr3_nt: TGTGCCAGCAGCTTAGAAAGGAACTATGGCTACACCTTC
cdr3_aa: CASSLERNYGYTF

clone_size: -
d_call: TRBD1
v_call: TRBV7-3
j_call: TRBJ2-1
cdr3_nt: TGTGCCAGCAGTCTTCAGGGACAGGGGATCAATGAGCAGTTCTTC
cdr3_aa: CASSLQGQGINEQFF